The present T cell receptor (beta chain) was sequenced within a study of control samples from healthy donors and cancer patients (dated by TCRdb to about 2020). To note about this clone: There is no known antigen for this receptor. Per-base quality was not reported, and no clone a single base away is much larger than it.

CDR1 and CDR2, looked up from the germline V gene, are LGHNA and YSLEER. The CDR3 starts with the cysteine, ends with the phenylalanine, and has 15 residues. Only the CDR3 part of the read is kept: 45 bases, read in frame from the first base. V is cut by 0 bases and J by 7 bases, and the space between the germline ends is 12 bases. Receptors were amplified or captured by the immunoSEQ multiplex PCR assay. TCRdb carries this immuneACCESS record with in-frame sequences only. Its versions omit some clonotypes, under half of them owing to an unresolved V gene in the studies checked, with the rest unexplained. The sample yields approximately 120,000 clones; about 89% were counted once. 2.9% of the sample is taken by the ten largest.

This receptor chain uses TRBV4-3 and TRBJ2-2; perhaps TRBD2 is the D gene, with 6 bases matching. Sample: blood. The TCR comes from a man aged 55 to 70 in good health. The nucleotides read TGCGCCAGCAGCCAAGATTTAGGACTACTCGGGGAGCTGTTTTTT. Translated, it gives CASSQDLGLLGELFF.